This is a list of T cell receptor beta chains from one sample in a study of cytomegalovirus exposure and HLA in healthy donors. Some clones are missing from TCRdb's copy, which holds only in-frame ones; the method was immunoSEQ multiplex PCR. The profile shows about 200,000 clones, 75% to 90% of them singletons. The sequenced sample was PBMCs. The receptor source for this set is a woman in her 30s in good health and CMV-seronegative. Both conserved end residues are part of each CDR3. The order of the fields is CDR3 length, clone size, V gene, D gene, J gene, CDR3 protein, CDR3 DNA. A D gene is named only where the DNA matches it firmly. Clone size, where shown, is once, few, many, or a class for clones that have expanded.

>15|NA|TRBV5-1|NA|TRBJ1-1
CASSLGGGQNTEAFF
TGCGCCAGCAGCTTGGGGGGTGGACAGAACACTGAAGCTTTCTTT
>13|few|TRBV19|NA|TRBJ2-1
CASSRAGTDEQFF
TGTGCCAGTAGTAGGGCAGGTACCGATGAGCAGTTCTTC
>15|NA|TRBV7-9|NA|TRBJ1-1
CASSLGAGVDTEAFF
TGTGCCAGCAGCTTAGGGGCAGGGGTGGACACTGAAGCTTTCTTT
>13|NA|TRBV7-9|NA|TRBJ2-3
CASSYEAADTQYF
TGTGCCAGCAGCTACGAAGCGGCAGATACGCAGTATTTT
>15|NA|TRBV19|TRBD1|TRBJ2-2
CASSRGTGDTGELFF
TGTGCCAGTAGTAGGGGGACAGGGGACACCGGGGAGCTGTTTTTT
>15|NA|TRBV10-2|TRBD2|TRBJ2-1
CASSETSGRWDEQFF
TGCGCCAGCAGTGAAACTAGCGGCCGGTGGGATGAGCAGTTCTTC
>15|NA|TRBV11-3|TRBD2|TRBJ2-5
CASSRAGGPGETQYF
TGTGCCAGCAGCCGGGCGGGGGGGCCAGGAGAGACCCAGTACTTC
>13|NA|TRBV5-1|NA|TRBJ2-3
CASSPELGDTQYF
TGCGCCAGCAGCCCTGAACTTGGTGATACGCAGTATTTT
>15|NA|TRBV18|NA|TRBJ2-7
CASSPGRQDSYEQYF
TGTGCCAGCTCACCAGGTAGACAGGATTCCTACGAGCAGTACTTC
>13|NA|TRBV11-3|NA|TRBJ1-1
CASSFWGDTEAFF
TGTGCCAGCAGCTTTTGGGGGGACACTGAAGCTTTCTTT
>14|NA|TRBV6-5|TRBD1|TRBJ2-4
CASRERTGENIQYF
TGTGCCAGCAGAGAGAGGACAGGAGAGAACATTCAGTACTTC
>11|NA|TRBV30|NA|TRBJ1-1
CACHHDSEAFF
TGTGCCTGCCACCACGACAGTGAAGCTTTCTTT
>15|NA|TRBV15|TRBD1|TRBJ1-2
CATSRGWTGAGGYTF
TGTGCCACCAGCAGGGGTTGGACAGGTGCGGGTGGCTACACCTTC
>16|NA|TRBV7-9|TRBD2|TRBJ2-1
CASSSRLAGGPHEQFF
TGTGCCAGCAGCTCGCGACTAGCGGGAGGGCCGCATGAGCAGTTCTTC
>14|NA|TRBV15|NA|TRBJ2-5
CATSRDLSVETQYF
TGTGCCACCAGCAGAGATCTGTCAGTAGAGACCCAGTACTTC
>16|NA|TRBV11-2|TRBD2|TRBJ2-3
CASRKGVAGEGDTQYF
TGTGCCAGCAGAAAAGGGGTGGCGGGGGAGGGGGATACGCAGTATTTT
>15|NA|TRBV2|TRBD1|TRBJ2-7
CASSEATGGFYEQYF
TGTGCCAGCAGTGAGGCGACAGGGGGCTTCTACGAGCAGTACTTC
>13|NA|TRBV28|TRBD1|TRBJ2-7
CASSLGTGYEQYF
TGTGCCAGCAGTTTAGGGACAGGCTACGAGCAGTACTTC